This TCR beta chain was sequenced during a study of response to subunit inactivated influenza vaccine (dated by TCRdb to the late 2010s). About the full investigation: Deep quantitative T cell receptor repertoire profiling was used in the study to track responses to a trivalent subunit inactivated influenza vaccine.

Turning to this clonotype: Its target antigen remains unknown. No base-level quality is on record; no much larger clone is a single base apart.

The research as a whole found: According to the authors, only a limited number of new T cells may be recruited by each seasonal influenza vaccination.

The library was obtained by RT-PCR. Reads for this sample came from an Illumina HiSeq 2500. TCRdb's own reprocessing of the public reads used fastp at Q25 and MiXCR and kept productive beta chains. A single entry per CDR3 protein holds the most common genes and DNA from its merged rows. This sample has roughly 630,000 distinct CDR3 sequences in its table, and roughly 15% of those were observed once. The ten biggest clones cover roughly 7.6% of the sample. Measured from the cysteine to the phenylalanine, the CDR3 is 15 residues long. The kept DNA is CDR3 alone, 45 bases in frame from the first base. Trimming removed 5 bases from V and 5 bases from J; the gene matches leave 11 bases unexplained. From a lookup of the germline V gene, CDR1 and CDR2 are SGHVS and FQNEAQ.

Sequenced here: PBMCs from blood, sampled roughly 15 days before vaccination. The source of this sequence is a man in his forties or fifties who received an inactivated influenza vaccine. Donor details come from another sample of the same person, matched by shared clones. Recombination joined TRBV7-8 with TRBJ2-5; TRBD2 aligns with 7 central bases. CDR3 region: CASSPGASGPETQYF. The base sequence is TGTGCCAGCAGCCCAGGAGCTAGCGGTCCTGAGACCCAGTACTTC.